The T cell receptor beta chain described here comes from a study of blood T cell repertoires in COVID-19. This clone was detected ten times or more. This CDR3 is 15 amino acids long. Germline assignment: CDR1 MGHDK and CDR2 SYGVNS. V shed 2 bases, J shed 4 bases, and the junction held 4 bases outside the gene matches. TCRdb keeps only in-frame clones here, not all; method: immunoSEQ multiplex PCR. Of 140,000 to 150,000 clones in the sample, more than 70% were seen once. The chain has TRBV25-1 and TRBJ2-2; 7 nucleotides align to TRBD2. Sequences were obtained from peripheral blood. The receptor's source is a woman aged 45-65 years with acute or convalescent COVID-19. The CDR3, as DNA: TGTGCCAGCAGTGAACTGGGGGAGGGCACCGGGGAGCTGTTTTTT. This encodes CASSELGEGTGELFF.